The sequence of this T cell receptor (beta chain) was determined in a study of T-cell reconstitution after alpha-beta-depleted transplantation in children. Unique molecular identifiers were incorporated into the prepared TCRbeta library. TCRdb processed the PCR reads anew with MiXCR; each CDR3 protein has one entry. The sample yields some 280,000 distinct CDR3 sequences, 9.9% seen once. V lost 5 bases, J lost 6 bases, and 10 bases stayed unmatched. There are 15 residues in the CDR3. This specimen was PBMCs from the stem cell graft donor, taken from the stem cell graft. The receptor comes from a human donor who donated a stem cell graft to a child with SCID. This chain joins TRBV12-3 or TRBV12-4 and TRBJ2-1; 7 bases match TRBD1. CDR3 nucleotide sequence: TGTGCCAGCAGTCCTGGGACAGCGAGCGGCAATGAGCAGTTCTTC. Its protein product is CASSPGTASGNEQFF.